This T cell receptor beta chain comes out of a study of T-cell memory formation after mild COVID-19. Trimming removed 6 bases at V and 0 bases at J, with 19 bases between. The CDR3 runs 16 residues. Germline V lookup: CDR1 DFQATT, CDR2 SNEGSKA (reference sequence). One entry per CDR3 protein results from TCRdb running MiXCR on the 5' RACE reads. The sample yields 130,000 to 150,000 distinct CDR3 sequences, 6% to 7% seen once. The table lists this clonotype with many counts. The material sequenced was PBMCs or a T cell subset sorted from them (not recorded which). V usage is TRBV20-1 and J usage is TRBJ2-3; tentative D call: TRBD2 (6 bases). This TCR was sampled from an adult woman who had mild COVID-19 (a few samples of this study predate the infection). Cell type and time point are not known. As DNA, the CDR3 is TGCAGTGCCCCAGATAAGGCGGGGATAAGCACAGATACGCAGTATTTT. Translation: CSAPDKAGISTDTQYF.